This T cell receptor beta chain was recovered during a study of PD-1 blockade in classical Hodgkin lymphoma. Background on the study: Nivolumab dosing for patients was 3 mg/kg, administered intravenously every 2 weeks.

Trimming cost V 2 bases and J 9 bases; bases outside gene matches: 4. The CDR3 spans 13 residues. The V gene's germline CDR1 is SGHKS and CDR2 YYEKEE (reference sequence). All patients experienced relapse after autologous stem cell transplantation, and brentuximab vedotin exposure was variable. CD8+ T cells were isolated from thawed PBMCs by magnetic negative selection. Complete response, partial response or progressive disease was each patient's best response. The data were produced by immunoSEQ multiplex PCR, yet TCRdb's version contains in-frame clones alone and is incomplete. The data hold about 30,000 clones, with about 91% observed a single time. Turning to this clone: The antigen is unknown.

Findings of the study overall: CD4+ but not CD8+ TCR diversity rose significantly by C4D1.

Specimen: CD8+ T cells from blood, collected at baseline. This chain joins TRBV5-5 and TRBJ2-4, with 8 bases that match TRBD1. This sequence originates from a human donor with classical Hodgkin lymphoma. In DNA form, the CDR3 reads TGTGCCAGCAGCTTTGGTACAGGGGGCATTCAGTACTTC. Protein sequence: CASSFGTGGIQYF.